Listed here are 18 T cell receptor beta chains from one sample, sequenced in a study of CD8 T cell repertoires and HIV-1 epitope variants. Antigen specificity for these receptors is unknown. Measured with immunoSEQ multiplex PCR; TCRdb has only the in-frame clones, and not every one. The data contain some 3,500 clones, under 80% of them singletons. The sequenced sample was cultured CD8+ T cells derived from PBMCs. The source is a male donor with HIV.

DNA of the CDR3: TGCGCCAGCAGCCCGGACGGTGGGGGAAAACTGTTTTTT. This gives the protein CASSPDGGGKLFF. The rearrangement links TRBV4-1 to TRBJ1-4, with D maybe TRBD1 (5 bases). V lost 4 bases, J lost 10 bases, and 13 bases lay in between. The germline V gene has CDR1 MGHRA and CDR2 YSYEKL. This CDR3 has 13 amino acids.

The rearrangement links TRBV4-1 to TRBJ2-3; 9 positions agree with TRBD2. Trimming took 0 bases from V and 0 from J; bases not matched to a gene: 7. The CDR3 spans 18 residues. Germline V gene sequence: CDR1 MGHRA, CDR2 YSYEKL. CDR3 sequence (DNA): TGCGCCAGCAGCCAAGACCCCCCTAGCGGGACTAGCACAGATACGCAGTATTTT. Residues: CASSQDPPSGTSTDTQYF.

The V call is TRBV11-2, the J call TRBJ1-3; no clear D. Trimming removed 3 bases from V and 3 bases from J, with 18 bases in between. This CDR3 spans 17 amino acids. Germline assignment: CDR1 SGHAT and CDR2 FQNNGV. The CDR3: CASSFPRAGVGGNTIYF. CDR3 sequence (DNA): TGTGCCAGCAGCTTTCCCCGTGCGGGAGTTGGTGGAAACACCATATATTTT.

J is TRBJ1-5 and V is TRBV28; maybe TRBD1 (6 bases). Looked up from germline, CDR1 is MDHEN and CDR2 is SYDVKM. This CDR3 spans 15 amino acids. Trimming took 1 base from V and 5 from J, leaving 12 bases between them. The chain's CDR3 is CASSLFPGEDQPQHF. CDR3 sequence (DNA): TGTGCCAGCAGTTTATTTCCAGGGGAGGATCAGCCCCAGCATTTT.

The chain recombines TRBV7-3 with TRBJ1-1, with D perhaps matching TRBD1 (6 bases). In germline, CDR1 is SGHTA, CDR2 FQGTGA. Trimming removed 5 bases at V and 1 base at J, with 14 bases between. This CDR3 comprises 15 residues. CDR3 amino acids: CASSPTGTRNTEAFF. The CDR3 nucleotides read TGTGCCAGCAGCCCAACAGGGACCAGGAACACTGAAGCTTTCTTT.

This clone has just a few counts. The CDR3: CASSEGTGETDTQYF. The CDR3 coding sequence is TGTGCCAGCAGTGAAGGGACAGGGGAGACAGATACGCAGTATTTT. The chain employs TRBV6-1 and TRBJ2-3, with TRBD1 matching over 9 bases. V gave up 1 base and J gave up 3 bases; unmatched junction bases: 2. The CDR3 runs 15 residues. Germline V gene lookup returns CDR1 MNHNS and CDR2 SASEGT.

This clone occurred a few times. The chain links TRBV6-6 to TRBJ2-7, with D tentatively TRBD1 or TRBD2 (5 bases each). Trimming cost V 6 bases and J 3 bases, with 12 bases left between them. This CDR3 has 13 amino acids. The germline V gene has CDR1 MNHNY and CDR2 SVGAGI (reference sequence). The DNA of the CDR3 is TGTGCCAGCAGACCTATTGGGGGCTACGAGCAGTACTTC. Protein product: CASRPIGGYEQYF.

The genes are TRBV7-9 and TRBJ2-7; 8 bases fit TRBD1. The CDR3 is made up of 16 amino acids. The germline gives CDR1 SEHNR, CDR2 FQNEAQ (reference sequence). Germline trimming cut 3 bases from V and 7 bases from J; bases unmatched to any gene: 14. This CDR3 reads CASSFAAETGAGEQYF. In DNA form, the CDR3 reads TGTGCCAGCAGCTTCGCCGCCGAGACAGGGGCGGGGGAGCAGTACTTC.

With regard to this clone: The junction departs from germline at one end; a sequencing error may be responsible. The chain recombines TRBV13 with TRBJ1-1; 8 bases map to TRBD1. The CDR3 contains 14 residues. Germline V gene sequence: CDR1 PRHDT, CDR2 FYEKMQ (reference sequence). Written as DNA, the CDR3 is TGTGCCAGCAGCGTAGGGACAGGGAACACTGAAGCTTTCTTT. The encoded protein is CASSVGTGNTEAFF.

The V gene is TRBV4-2, the J gene TRBJ2-7; the D call may be TRBD1 or TRBD2 (6 bases each). Trimming removed 5 bases at V and 3 bases at J, with 8 bases between. Germline V lookup: CDR1 LGHNA, CDR2 YNFKEQ. The CDR3 spans 12 residues. CDR3 sequence reads: CASSEGGYEQYF. DNA for the CDR3: TGTGCCAGCAGCGAGGGGGGCTACGAGCAGTACTTC.

This chain uses TRBV28 with TRBJ1-1; a possible D gene is TRBD1 (6 bases). This CDR3 spans 13 amino acids. V was clipped by 3 bases and J by 6 bases, with 11 bases between them. Per germline, CDR1 MDHEN and CDR2 SYDVKM. The CDR3 loop reads CASSLGPGAEAFF. In DNA, the CDR3 is TGTGCCAGCAGTTTGGGGCCAGGGGCTGAAGCTTTCTTT.

The chain has TRBV9 and TRBJ2-6, with 8 bases lining up with TRBD1. The trim removed 3 bases at V and 0 bases at J, leaving 8 bases unmatched. Per the germline V gene, CDR1 is SGDLS and CDR2 is YYNGEE. CDR3 length: 18 amino acids. CDR3 nucleotides: TGTGCCAGCAGCGCACCCGGGACAGGTCTCTCTGGGGCCAACGTCCTGACTTTC. Protein sequence: CASSAPGTGLSGANVLTF. Filled out from reference TRBV9 and TRBJ2-6, the complete variable domain reads DSGVTQTPKHLITATGQRVTLRCSPRSGDLSVYWYQQSLDQGLQFLIQYYNGEERAKGNILERFSAQQFPDLHSELNLSSLELGDSALYFCASSAPGTGLSGANVLTFGAGSRLTVL.

This clone was detected a few times. The rearrangement joins TRBV4-1 to TRBJ2-7, with D possibly TRBD1 on 5 matching bases. V lost 0 bases and J lost 2, with 17 bases in between. Germline V gene data show CDR1 as MGHRA and CDR2 as YSYEKL. The CDR3 contains 17 residues. The CDR3 reads CASSQELGQGVPYEQYF. CDR3 nucleotide sequence: TGCGCCAGCAGCCAAGAATTGGGCCAGGGCGTACCCTACGAGCAGTACTTC.

This clone was seen a few times. The genes are TRBV6-5 and TRBJ2-2, with 7 bases matching TRBD1. Germline CDR1 reads MNHEY; CDR2 reads SVGAGI. V shed 5 bases, J shed 6 bases, and the junction held 3 bases outside the gene matches. The CDR3 loop spans 13 amino acids. The CDR3 sequence: CASSDRAPGELFF. DNA of the CDR3: TGTGCCAGCAGTGACAGGGCCCCCGGGGAGCTGTTTTTT.

This chain links TRBV27 with TRBJ2-3; D may be TRBD1 or TRBD2 (6 bases each). CDR3 size: 14 residues. Per germline, CDR1 MNHEY and CDR2 SMNVEV (reference sequence). Trimming cost V 3 bases and J 6 bases, with 13 bases left between them. The CDR3 reads CASSFGGLTDTQYF. In DNA, the CDR3 is TGTGCCAGCAGTTTCGGGGGCCTCACTGATACGCAGTATTTT.

This clone has only a few counts. The rearrangement links TRBV9 to TRBJ2-1; 9 bases are shared with TRBD1. Germline CDR1 and CDR2: SGDLS and YYNGEE. Trimming cost V 0 bases and J 4 bases; bases outside gene matches: 11. This CDR3 is built from 18 residues. The CDR3 DNA sequence: TGTGCCAGCAGCGTAGTAGGTGGGGGACAGGGATCTTACAATGAGCAGTTCTTC. Protein sequence: CASSVVGGGQGSYNEQFF.

This sequence joins TRBV9 and TRBJ1-1; unclear D gene. The CDR3 length is 15 residues. V was pared by 4 bases and J by 1 base, with 14 bases between. CDR1 and CDR2 from the germline V gene are SGDLS and YYNGEE. The CDR3 protein is CASSPGGETNTEAFF. The CDR3 DNA follows: TGTGCCAGCAGCCCAGGCGGGGAAACGAACACTGAAGCTTTCTTT.

V gene TRBV28 combines with J gene TRBJ1-2; TRBD1 agrees at 10 bases. V shed 6 bases and J 8 bases; nucleotides not matched to a gene: 9. Germline CDR1 MDHEN, CDR2 SYDVKM. This CDR3 region has 14 residues. The CDR3 spells CASRTWTGGKGYTF. The CDR3 DNA sequence: TGTGCCAGCAGGACCTGGACAGGGGGAAAGGGCTACACCTTC.